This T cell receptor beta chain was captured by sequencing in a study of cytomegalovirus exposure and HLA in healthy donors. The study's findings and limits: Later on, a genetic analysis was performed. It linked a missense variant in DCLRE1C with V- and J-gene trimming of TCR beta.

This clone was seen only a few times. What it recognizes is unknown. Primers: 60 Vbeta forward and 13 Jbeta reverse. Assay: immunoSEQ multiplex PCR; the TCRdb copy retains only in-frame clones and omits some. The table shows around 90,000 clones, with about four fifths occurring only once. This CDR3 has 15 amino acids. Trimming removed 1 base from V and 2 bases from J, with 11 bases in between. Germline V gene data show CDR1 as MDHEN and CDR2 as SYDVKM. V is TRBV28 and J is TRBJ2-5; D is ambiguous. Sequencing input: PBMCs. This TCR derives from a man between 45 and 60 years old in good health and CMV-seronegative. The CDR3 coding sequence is TGTGCCAGCAGTTTATCCGGTCTGGAGCAAGAGACCCAGTACTTC. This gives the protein CASSLSGLEQETQYF.